These 15 T cell receptor beta chains share one sample of origin, sequenced in a study of cytomegalovirus exposure and HLA in healthy donors. Vbeta (60) and Jbeta (13) primers were used in the PCR. Some clones are missing from TCRdb's copy, which holds only in-frame ones; the method was immunoSEQ multiplex PCR. The table lists under 90,000 clones, around two thirds of them singletons. Sequenced: PBMCs. The receptor source for this set is a woman aged 45-60 years in good health and CMV-seropositive.

The CDR3 coding sequence is TGTGCCAGCAGCGTAATTATGGGACAGGTTAATGAAAAACTGTTTTTT. Amino acid sequence: CASSVIMGQVNEKLFF. The gene calls are TRBV4-2 and TRBJ1-4; TRBD1 aligns across 8 bases. V dropped 5 bases and J dropped 4; count of bases not matched to a gene: 9. This CDR3 is 16 amino acids long. In germline, CDR1 is LGHNA, CDR2 YNFKEQ.

V usage is TRBV15 and J usage is TRBJ2-3; D is undetermined. V shed 1 base and J shed 2 bases, with 10 bases lying between them. This CDR3 contains 15 residues. From germline, CDR1 is LNHNV and CDR2 YYDKDF (reference sequence). In DNA form, the CDR3 reads TGTGCCACCAGCAGAGGTGAGCTGAACACAGATACGCAGTATTTT. This encodes CATSRGELNTDTQYF.

CDR3: CALSQGSYGYTF. CDR3 DNA sequence: TGTGCATTATCGCAAGGGAGCTATGGCTACACCTTC. The chain recombines TRBV7-9 with TRBJ1-2; D gene uncertain. The length of the CDR3 is 12 residues. Germline V lookup: CDR1 SEHNR, CDR2 FQNEAQ (reference sequence).

The J gene is TRBJ2-2, the V gene TRBV4-3; 15 bases are shared with TRBD2. V dropped 1 base and J dropped 4; count of bases not matched to a gene: 1. The CDR3 is made up of 17 amino acids. Germline V CDR1 and CDR2: LGHNA, YSLEER. CDR3 sequence reads: CASSQGTSGRGTGELFF. The DNA for the CDR3 is TGCGCCAGCAGCCAAGGGACTAGCGGGAGGGGCACCGGGGAGCTGTTTTTT.

This chain connects TRBV7-9 to TRBJ1-1, with D maybe TRBD1 (5 bases). The V end lost 10 bases, the J end lost 1 base, and 13 bases lay between the germline ends. The CDR3 is 13 residues long. Germline loops: CDR1 SEHNR, CDR2 FQNEAQ (reference sequence). CDR3 coding DNA: TGTGCCATGGGGGGAGGCGGGAACACTGAAGCTTTCTTT. Translating it yields CAMGGGGNTEAFF.

The chain employs TRBV19 and TRBJ1-2; D is perhaps TRBD1 (6 bases). The CDR3 length is 13 residues. CDR1 is LNHDA, CDR2 SQIVND, per germline (reference sequence). V was shortened by 5 bases and J by 5 bases, with 12 bases between the two germline ends. CDR3 residues: CASSRTGQYGYTF. In nucleotides, the CDR3 is TGTGCCAGTAGTCGTACAGGGCAGTATGGCTACACCTTC.

This chain connects TRBV30 to TRBJ2-7; 9 bases agree with TRBD2. Looked up from germline, CDR1 is GTSNPN and CDR2 is SVGIG (reference sequence). V lost 2 bases and J lost 5; bases outside the gene matches: 19. The CDR3 is made up of 18 amino acids. The CDR3 nucleotides read TGTGCCTGGAGTCACCCGCCGGGGAGAGTAGCGGGAGCCCACGAGCAGTACTTC. Translation: CAWSHPPGRVAGAHEQYF.

The J gene is TRBJ1-4, the V gene TRBV5-1; no definite D call. Looked up from germline, CDR1 is SGHRS and CDR2 is YFSETQ. CDR3 length equals 14 residues. The V and J ends lost 0 bases and 5 bases respectively, with 8 bases between them. DNA of the CDR3: TGCGCCAGCAGCTTGGACACCCAAAATGAAAAACTGTTTTTT. Translated: CASSLDTQNEKLFF.

This chain links TRBV28 with TRBJ1-3; D remains unclear. This CDR3 contains 18 residues. Germline V gene sequence: CDR1 MDHEN, CDR2 SYDVKM. V was clipped by 3 bases and J by 0 bases, with 18 bases between them. CDR3 nucleotides: TGTGCCAGCAGTTTTTGGAGGGTCGCACTGACCTCTGGAAACACCATATATTTT. Translated, it gives CASSFWRVALTSGNTIYF.

The genes are TRBV27 and TRBJ1-1; D perhaps matches TRBD1 (6 bases). Germline V gene data show CDR1 as MNHEY and CDR2 as SMNVEV (reference sequence). This CDR3 spans 14 amino acids. The ends were cut back, 9 bases at V and 5 bases at J, with 19 bases in the middle. For the CDR3, the DNA is TGTGCCAGTTTTTCCTGGGGGGGCTGGACTGAAGCTTTCTTT. Its translation: CASFSWGGWTEAFF.

The V call is TRBV29-1, the J call TRBJ2-5; 9 nucleotides match TRBD2. Germline assignment: CDR1 SQVTM and CDR2 ANQGSEA. The ends lost 3 bases at V and 5 bases at J; junction bases unmatched: 4. This CDR3 contains 13 residues. Here the CDR3 reads CSVDGLAGETQYF. In DNA form, the CDR3 reads TGCAGCGTTGATGGGCTAGCGGGGGAGACCCAGTACTTC. Full variable domain (outside the CDR3, taken from reference TRBV29-1 and TRBJ2-5): SAVISQKPSRDICQRGTSLTIQCQVDSQVTMMFWYRQQPGQSLTLIATANQGSEATYESGFVIDKFPISRPNLTFSTLTVSNMSPEDSSIYLCSVDGLAGETQYFGPGTRLLVL.

The chain's CDR3 is CASSSSDIMGQYF. The CDR3 DNA reads TGTGCCAGCAGTTCATCGGACATTATGGGGCAGTATTTT. The chain carries TRBV6-5 and TRBJ2-3, with D possibly being TRBD1 (5 bases). V gave up 4 bases and J gave up 11 bases, with 16 bases separating them. The CDR3 spans 13 residues. The V gene's germline CDR1 is MNHEY and CDR2 SVGAGI.

V usage is TRBV7-2 and J usage is TRBJ2-7, with D maybe TRBD1 (6 bases). The CDR3 covers 14 residues. The germline V and J ends were trimmed by 5 bases and 2 bases, with 13 bases remaining between them. Germline CDR1 is SGHTA and CDR2 is FQGNSA. The CDR3 bases are TGTGCCAGCAGCACCTCCGGGACACCCTACGAGCAGTACTTC. This sequence encodes CASSTSGTPYEQYF.

This chain connects TRBV28 to TRBJ1-2; D is perhaps TRBD1 (5 bases). This CDR3 comprises 14 residues. Trimming removed 6 bases at V and 7 bases at J, with 18 bases between. Germline-derived CDR1 and CDR2 are MDHEN and SYDVKM. The CDR3 DNA reads TGTGCCAGCAGCCCGGGACTCTACGGGACTGGCTACACCTTC. Its protein is CASSPGLYGTGYTF.

The genes are TRBV28 and TRBJ1-1, with D hard to call. V was cut by 3 bases and J by 11 bases, with 19 bases left in between. The CDR3 has 14 amino acids. Per the germline V gene, CDR1 is MDHEN and CDR2 is SYDVKM. The CDR3 spells CASSFLVQRGGAFF. DNA of the CDR3: TGTGCCAGCAGTTTTTTAGTCCAAAGAGGTGGTGCTTTCTTT.